This is a list of T cell receptor beta chains from one sample in a study of blood T cell repertoires in COVID-19. Clones were sequenced by immunoSEQ multiplex PCR, and TCRdb holds only the in-frame ones, with some missing. Of roughly 150,000 clones listed, over 70% are singletons. Specimen: PBMCs or T cells enriched from blood (not recorded which). The receptors come from a man in his 70s who had been exposed to COVID-19. Each CDR3 is given with its conserved first and last residue. The order of the fields is V gene, J gene, CDR3 protein.

v_gene: TRBV10-3
j_gene: TRBJ2-7
CDR3aa: CAILDPTGRVDEQYF

v_gene: TRBV12-5
j_gene: TRBJ1-5
CDR3aa: CASGRRGQPLEGNQPQHF

v_gene: TRBV5-1
j_gene: TRBJ1-3
CDR3aa: CASSLTGQGAGNTIYF

v_gene: TRBV7-2
j_gene: TRBJ2-5
CDR3aa: CASSPRGASGGLETQYF

v_gene: TRBV7-8
j_gene: TRBJ2-3
CDR3aa: CASSSPIGGRIADTQYF

v_gene: TRBV28
j_gene: TRBJ1-5
CDR3aa: CASGVRERPNQPQHF

v_gene: TRBV24-1
j_gene: TRBJ2-1
CDR3aa: CATSGPGFYNEQFF

v_gene: TRBV2
j_gene: TRBJ1-1
CDR3aa: CASRGGGPYLLGSEAFF

v_gene: TRBV19
j_gene: TRBJ2-7
CDR3aa: CASSLLSTSYEQYF

v_gene: TRBV12-2
j_gene: TRBJ2-1
CDR3aa: CASRYPGQGKREGPDEQFF

v_gene: TRBV3-1/TRBV3-2
j_gene: TRBJ2-4
CDR3aa: CASSQGSSGNIQYF